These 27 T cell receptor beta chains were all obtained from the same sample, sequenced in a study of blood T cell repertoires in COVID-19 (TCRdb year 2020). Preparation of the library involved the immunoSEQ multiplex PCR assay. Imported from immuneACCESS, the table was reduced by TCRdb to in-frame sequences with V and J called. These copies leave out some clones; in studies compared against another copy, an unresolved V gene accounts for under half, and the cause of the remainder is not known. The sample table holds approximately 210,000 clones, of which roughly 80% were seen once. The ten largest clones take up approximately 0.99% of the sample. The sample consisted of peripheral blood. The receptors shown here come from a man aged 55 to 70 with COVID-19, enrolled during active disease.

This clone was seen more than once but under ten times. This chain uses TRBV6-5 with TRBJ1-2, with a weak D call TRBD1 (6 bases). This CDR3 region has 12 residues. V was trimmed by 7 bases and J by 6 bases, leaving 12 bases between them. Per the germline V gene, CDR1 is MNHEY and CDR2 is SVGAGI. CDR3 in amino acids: CASTKGQHGYTF. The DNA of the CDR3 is TGTGCCAGCACAAAAGGACAGCATGGCTACACCTTC.

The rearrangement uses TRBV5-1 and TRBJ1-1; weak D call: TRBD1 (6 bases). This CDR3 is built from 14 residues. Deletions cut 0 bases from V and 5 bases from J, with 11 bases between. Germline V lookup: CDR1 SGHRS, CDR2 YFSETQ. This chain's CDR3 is CASSLGRGSTEAFF. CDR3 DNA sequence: TGCGCCAGCAGCTTGGGCAGGGGTAGTACTGAAGCTTTCTTT.

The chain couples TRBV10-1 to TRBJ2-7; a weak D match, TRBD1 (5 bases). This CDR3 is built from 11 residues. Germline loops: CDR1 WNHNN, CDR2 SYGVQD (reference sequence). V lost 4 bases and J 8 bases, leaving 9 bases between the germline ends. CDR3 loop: CASSGQGKQYF. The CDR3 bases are TGCGCCAGCAGTGGTCAGGGCAAGCAGTACTTC.

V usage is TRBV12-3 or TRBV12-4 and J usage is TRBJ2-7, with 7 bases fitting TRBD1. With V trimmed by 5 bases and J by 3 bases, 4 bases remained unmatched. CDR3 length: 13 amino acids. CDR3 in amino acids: CASSLSGGYEQYF. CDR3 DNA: TGTGCCAGCAGTCTGTCAGGGGGCTACGAGCAGTACTTC.

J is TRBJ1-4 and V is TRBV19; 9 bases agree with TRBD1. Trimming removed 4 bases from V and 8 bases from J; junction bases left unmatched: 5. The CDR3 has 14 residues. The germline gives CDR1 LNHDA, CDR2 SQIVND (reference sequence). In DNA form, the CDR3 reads TGTGCCAGTAGTAACCCGGGACAGGGCGAAAAACTGTTTTTT. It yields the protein CASSNPGQGEKLFF.

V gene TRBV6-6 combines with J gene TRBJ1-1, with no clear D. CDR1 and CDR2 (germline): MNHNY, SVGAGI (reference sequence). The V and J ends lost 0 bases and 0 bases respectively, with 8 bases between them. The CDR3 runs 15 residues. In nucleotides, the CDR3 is TGTGCCAGCAGTTACTCGAGACAACTGAACACTGAAGCTTTCTTT. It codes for CASSYSRQLNTEAFF.

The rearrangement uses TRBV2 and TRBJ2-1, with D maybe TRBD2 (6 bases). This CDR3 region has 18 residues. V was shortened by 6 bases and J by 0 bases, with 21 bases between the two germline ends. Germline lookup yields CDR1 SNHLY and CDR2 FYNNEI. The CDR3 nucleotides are TGTGCCAGCAGAGGGAGCATTAGCCGGGGGAGCTCCTACAATGAGCAGTTCTTC. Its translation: CASRGSISRGSSYNEQFF.

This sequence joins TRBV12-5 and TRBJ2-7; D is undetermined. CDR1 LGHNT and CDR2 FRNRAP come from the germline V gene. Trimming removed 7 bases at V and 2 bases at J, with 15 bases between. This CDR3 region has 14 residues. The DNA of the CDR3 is TGTGCTAGTGCTATCGACATTCCCCCCTACGAGCAGTACTTC. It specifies CASAIDIPPYEQYF.

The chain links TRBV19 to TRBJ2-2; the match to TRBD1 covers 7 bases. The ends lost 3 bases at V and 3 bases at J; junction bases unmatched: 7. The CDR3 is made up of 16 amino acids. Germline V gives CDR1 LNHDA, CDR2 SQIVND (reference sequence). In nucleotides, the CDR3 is TGTGCCAGTAGTATTGTGACAGGGTCTGACACCGGGGAGCTGTTTTTT. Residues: CASSIVTGSDTGELFF. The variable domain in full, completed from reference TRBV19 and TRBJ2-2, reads DGGITQSPKYLFRKEGQNVTLSCEQNLNHDAMYWYRQDPGQGLRLIYYSQIVNDFQKGDIAEGYSVSREKKESFPLTVTSAQKNPTAFYLCASSIVTGSDTGELFFGEGSRLTVL.

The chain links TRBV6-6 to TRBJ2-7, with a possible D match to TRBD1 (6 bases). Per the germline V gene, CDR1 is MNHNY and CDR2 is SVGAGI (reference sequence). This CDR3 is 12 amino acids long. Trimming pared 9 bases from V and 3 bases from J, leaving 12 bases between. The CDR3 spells CASGTSYYEQYF. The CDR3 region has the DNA TGTGCCAGTGGGACATCCTACTACGAGCAGTACTTC.

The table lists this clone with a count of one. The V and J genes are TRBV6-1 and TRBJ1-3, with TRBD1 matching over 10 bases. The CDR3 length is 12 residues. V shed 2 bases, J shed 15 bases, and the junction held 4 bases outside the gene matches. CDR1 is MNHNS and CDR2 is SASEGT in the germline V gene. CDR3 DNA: TGTGCCAGCAGTGAATATGGACAGGGGGAATATTTT. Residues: CASSEYGQGEYF.

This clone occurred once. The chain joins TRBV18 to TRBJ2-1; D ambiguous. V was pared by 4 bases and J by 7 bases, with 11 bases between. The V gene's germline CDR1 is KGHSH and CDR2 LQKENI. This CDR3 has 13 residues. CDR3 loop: CASSLLAVNEQFF. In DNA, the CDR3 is TGTGCCAGCTCACTGCTCGCAGTTAATGAGCAGTTCTTC.

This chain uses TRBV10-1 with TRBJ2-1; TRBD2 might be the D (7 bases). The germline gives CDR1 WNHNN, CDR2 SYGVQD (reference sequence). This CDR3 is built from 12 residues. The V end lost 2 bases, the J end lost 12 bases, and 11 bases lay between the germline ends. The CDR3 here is CASSEGGGVQFF. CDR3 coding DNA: TGCGCCAGCAGTGAGGGAGGGGGGGTGCAGTTCTTC.

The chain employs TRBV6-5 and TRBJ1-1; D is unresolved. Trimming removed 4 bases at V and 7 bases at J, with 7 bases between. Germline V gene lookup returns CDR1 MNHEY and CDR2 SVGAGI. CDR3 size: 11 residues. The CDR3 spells CASSFRLEAFF. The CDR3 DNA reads TGTGCCAGCAGTTTCAGGCTTGAAGCTTTCTTT.

The CDR3 protein is CASSLSLSGNTIYF. The CDR3 region has the DNA TGTGCCAGCAGCTTAAGCCTCTCTGGAAACACCATATATTTT. The gene calls are TRBV7-9 and TRBJ1-3; D remains ambiguous. Germline values: CDR1 SEHNR, CDR2 FQNEAQ (reference sequence). The CDR3 runs 14 residues. V shed 2 bases and J shed 0 bases, with 5 bases lying between them.

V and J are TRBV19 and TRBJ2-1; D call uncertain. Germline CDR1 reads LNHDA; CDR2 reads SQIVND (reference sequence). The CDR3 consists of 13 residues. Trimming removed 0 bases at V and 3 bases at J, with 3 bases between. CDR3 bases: TGTGCCAGTAGTATAGACAGCTACAATGAGCAGTTCTTC. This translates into CASSIDSYNEQFF.

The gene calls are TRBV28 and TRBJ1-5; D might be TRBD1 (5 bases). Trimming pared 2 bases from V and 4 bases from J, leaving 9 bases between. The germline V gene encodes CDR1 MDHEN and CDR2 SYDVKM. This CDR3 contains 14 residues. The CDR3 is CASSLNDRNQPQHF. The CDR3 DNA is TGTGCCAGCAGTTTAAATGACAGAAATCAGCCCCAGCATTTT.

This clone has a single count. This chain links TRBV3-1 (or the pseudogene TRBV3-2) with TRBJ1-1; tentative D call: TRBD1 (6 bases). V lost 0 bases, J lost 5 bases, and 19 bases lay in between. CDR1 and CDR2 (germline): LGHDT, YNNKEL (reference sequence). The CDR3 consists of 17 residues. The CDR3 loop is CASSQEPGDIFRTEAFF. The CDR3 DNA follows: TGTGCCAGCAGCCAAGAACCAGGGGACATCTTTAGGACTGAAGCTTTCTTT.

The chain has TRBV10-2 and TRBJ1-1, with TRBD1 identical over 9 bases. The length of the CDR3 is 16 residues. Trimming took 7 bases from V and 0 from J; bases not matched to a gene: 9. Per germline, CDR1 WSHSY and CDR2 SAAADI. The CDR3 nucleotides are TGCGCCAGCACGGGGGGACAGGGAGGACTGAACACTGAAGCTTTCTTT. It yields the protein CASTGGQGGLNTEAFF.

CDR3 bases: TGTGCCACCAGCAGGGTTACAGGGATCCAAGAGACCCAGTACTTC. It translates to CATSRVTGIQETQYF. This chain connects TRBV15 to TRBJ2-5; TRBD1 might be the D (6 bases). Per the germline V gene, CDR1 is LNHNV and CDR2 is YYDKDF (reference sequence). Trimming took off 3 bases at V and 1 base at J, with 12 bases between the two ends. This CDR3 contains 15 residues.

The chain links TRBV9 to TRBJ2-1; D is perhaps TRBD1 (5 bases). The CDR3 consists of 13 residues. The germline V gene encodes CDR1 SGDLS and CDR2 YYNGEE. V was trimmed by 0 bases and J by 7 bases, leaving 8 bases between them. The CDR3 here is CASSVGGRNEQFF. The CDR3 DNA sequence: TGTGCCAGCAGCGTAGGGGGCAGAAATGAGCAGTTCTTC.

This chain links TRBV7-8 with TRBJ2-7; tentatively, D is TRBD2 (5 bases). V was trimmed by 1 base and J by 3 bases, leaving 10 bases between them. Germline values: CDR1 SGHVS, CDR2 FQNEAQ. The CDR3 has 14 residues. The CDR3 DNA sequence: TGTGCCAGCAGCTTAGGTAGCGAGGGCTACGAGCAGTACTTC. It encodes CASSLGSEGYEQYF. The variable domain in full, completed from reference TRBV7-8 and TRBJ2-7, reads GAGVSQSPRYKVAKRGQDVALRCDPISGHVSLFWYQQALGQGPEFLTYFQNEAQLDKSGLPSDRFFAERPEGSVSTLKIQRTQQEDSAVYLCASSLGSEGYEQYFGPGTRLTVT.

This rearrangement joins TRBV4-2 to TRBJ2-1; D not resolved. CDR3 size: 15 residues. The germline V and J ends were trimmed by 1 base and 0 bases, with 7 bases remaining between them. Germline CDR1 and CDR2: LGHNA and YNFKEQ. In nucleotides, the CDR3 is TGTGCCAGCAGCCAAGTCTGGAGCTCCTACAATGAGCAGTTCTTC. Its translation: CASSQVWSSYNEQFF.

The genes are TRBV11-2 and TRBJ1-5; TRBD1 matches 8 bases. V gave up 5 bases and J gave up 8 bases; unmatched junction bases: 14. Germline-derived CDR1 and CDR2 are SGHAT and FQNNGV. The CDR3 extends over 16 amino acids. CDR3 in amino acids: CASSQGAGPYPEPQHF. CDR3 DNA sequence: TGTGCCAGCAGCCAGGGGGCAGGGCCGTACCCGGAGCCCCAGCATTTT. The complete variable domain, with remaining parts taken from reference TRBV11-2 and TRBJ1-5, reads EAGVAQSPRYKIIEKRQSVAFWCNPISGHATLYWYQQILGQGPKLLIQFQNNGVVDDSQLPKDRFSAERLKGVDSTLKIQPAKLEDSAVYLCASSQGAGPYPEPQHFGDGTRLSIL.

CDR3 residues: CASSYSQGRGSPLHF. CDR3 bases: TGTGCCAGCAGTTACTCGCAGGGGAGGGGTTCACCCCTCCACTTT. The gene calls are TRBV6-5 and TRBJ1-6, with a tentative D call TRBD1 (6 bases). Germline CDR1 reads MNHEY; CDR2 reads SVGAGI. The V gene lost 0 bases and the J gene lost 9 bases, with 12 bases spanning the gap. The CDR3 runs to 15 residues.

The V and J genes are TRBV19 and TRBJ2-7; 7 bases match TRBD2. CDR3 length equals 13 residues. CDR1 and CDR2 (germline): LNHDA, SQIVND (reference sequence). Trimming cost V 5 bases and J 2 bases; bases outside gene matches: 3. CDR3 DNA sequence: TGTGCCAGTAGTCTAGCGGTTACCTACGAGCAGTACTTC. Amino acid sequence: CASSLAVTYEQYF.

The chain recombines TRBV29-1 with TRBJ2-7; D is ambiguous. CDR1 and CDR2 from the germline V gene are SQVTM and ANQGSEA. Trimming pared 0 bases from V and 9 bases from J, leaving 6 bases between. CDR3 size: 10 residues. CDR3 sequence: CSVEDIRQYF. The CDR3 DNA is TGCAGCGTTGAAGACATCAGGCAGTACTTC.